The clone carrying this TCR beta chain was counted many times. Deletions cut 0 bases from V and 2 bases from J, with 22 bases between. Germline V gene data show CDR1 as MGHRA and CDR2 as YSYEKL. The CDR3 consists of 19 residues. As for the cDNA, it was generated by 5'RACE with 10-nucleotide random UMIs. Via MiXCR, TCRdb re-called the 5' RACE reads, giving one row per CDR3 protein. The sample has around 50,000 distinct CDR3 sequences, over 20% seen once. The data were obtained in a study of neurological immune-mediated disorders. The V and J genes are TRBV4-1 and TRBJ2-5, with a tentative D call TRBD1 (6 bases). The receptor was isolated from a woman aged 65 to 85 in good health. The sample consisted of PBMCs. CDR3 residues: CASSQDKPGALTIQETQYF. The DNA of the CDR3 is TGCGCCAGCAGCCAAGATAAGCCAGGGGCCCTGACTATTCAAGAGACCCAGTACTTC.